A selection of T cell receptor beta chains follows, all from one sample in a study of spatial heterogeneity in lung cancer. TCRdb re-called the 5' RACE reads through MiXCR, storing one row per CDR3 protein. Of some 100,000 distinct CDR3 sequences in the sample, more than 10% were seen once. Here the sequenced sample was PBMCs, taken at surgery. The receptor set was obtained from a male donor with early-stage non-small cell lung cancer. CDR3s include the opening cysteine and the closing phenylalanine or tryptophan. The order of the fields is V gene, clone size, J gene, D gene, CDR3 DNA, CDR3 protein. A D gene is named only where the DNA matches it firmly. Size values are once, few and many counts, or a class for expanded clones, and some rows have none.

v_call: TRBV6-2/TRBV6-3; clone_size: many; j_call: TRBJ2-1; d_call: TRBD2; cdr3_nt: TGTGCCAGCAGTTACTTCGGGAGGGGCTCCTACAATGAGCAGTTCTTC; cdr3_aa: CASSYFGRGSYNEQFF
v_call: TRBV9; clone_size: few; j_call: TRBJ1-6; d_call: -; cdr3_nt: TGTGCCAGCAGCGTAGACAGGGATTCTTCACCCCTCCACTTT; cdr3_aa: CASSVDRDSSPLHF
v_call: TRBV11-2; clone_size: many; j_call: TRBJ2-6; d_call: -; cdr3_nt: TGTGCCAGCAGTGTTCCCTCTGGGGCCAACGTCCTGACTTTC; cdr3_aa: CASSVPSGANVLTF
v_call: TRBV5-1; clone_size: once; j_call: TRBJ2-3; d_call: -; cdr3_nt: TGCGCCAGCAGCGCGCCTGCCACAGATACGCAGTATTTT; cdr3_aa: CASSAPATDTQYF
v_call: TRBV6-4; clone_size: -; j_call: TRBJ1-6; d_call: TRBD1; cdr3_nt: TGTGCCAGCAGTGCTACGGGGGACAGCTATTCACCCCTCCACTTT; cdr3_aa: CASSATGDSYSPLHF
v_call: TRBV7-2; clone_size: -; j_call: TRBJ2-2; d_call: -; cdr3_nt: TGTGCCAGCAGCTCGACAGGAGCCAACACCGGGGAGCTGTTTTTT; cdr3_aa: CASSSTGANTGELFF
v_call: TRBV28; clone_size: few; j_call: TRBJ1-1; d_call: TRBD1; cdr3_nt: TGTGCCAGCAGTTCCTATGGACAGGGTGGCACTGAAGCTTTCTTT; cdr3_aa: CASSSYGQGGTEAFF
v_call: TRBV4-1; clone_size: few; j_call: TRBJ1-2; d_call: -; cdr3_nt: TGCGCCAGCAGCCCCGGAGGGGAAACAGGGCTAGGTTATGGCTACACCTTC; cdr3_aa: CASSPGGETGLGYGYTF
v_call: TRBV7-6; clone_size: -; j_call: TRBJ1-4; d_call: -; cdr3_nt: TGTGCCAGCTCCAAGGACACCTCAACTAATGAAAAACTGTTTTTT; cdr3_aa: CASSKDTSTNEKLFF
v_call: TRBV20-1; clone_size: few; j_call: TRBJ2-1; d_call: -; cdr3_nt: TGCAGTGCTAGAGGCGAAGCAGGGCTTAGGGAGCAGTTCTTC; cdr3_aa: CSARGEAGLREQFF
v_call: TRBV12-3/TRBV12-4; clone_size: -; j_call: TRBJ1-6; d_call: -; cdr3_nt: TGTGCCAGCACTAGGACGGGCTCCTATAATTCACCCCTCCACTTT; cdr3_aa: CASTRTGSYNSPLHF
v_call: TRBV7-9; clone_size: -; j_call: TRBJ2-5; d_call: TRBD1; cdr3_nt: TGTGCCAGCAGCTACACAGGGGGCACTGAGACCCAGTACTTC; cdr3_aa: CASSYTGGTETQYF
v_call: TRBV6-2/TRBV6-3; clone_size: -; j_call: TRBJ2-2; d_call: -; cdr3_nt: TGTGCCAGCAGTTACGCCGGGTTTTCCACCGGGGAGCTGTTTTTT; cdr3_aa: CASSYAGFSTGELFF
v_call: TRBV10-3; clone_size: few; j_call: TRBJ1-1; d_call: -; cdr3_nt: TGTGCCATATGGGCCCAACCGAACACTGAAGCTTTCTTT; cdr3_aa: CAIWAQPNTEAFF
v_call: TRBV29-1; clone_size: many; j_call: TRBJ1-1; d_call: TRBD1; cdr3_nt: TGCAGCGCTCACAGGGGGCAAAGGACTGAAGCTTTCTTT; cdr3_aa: CSAHRGQRTEAFF
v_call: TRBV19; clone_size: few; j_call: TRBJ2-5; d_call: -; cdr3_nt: TGTGCCAGTAGTATGGACGGACCAGAGACCCAGTACTTC; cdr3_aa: CASSMDGPETQYF
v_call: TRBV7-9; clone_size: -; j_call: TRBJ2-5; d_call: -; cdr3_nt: TGTGCCAGCAGCCATCCGGGACCAGAAGAGACCCAGTACTTC; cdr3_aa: CASSHPGPEETQYF
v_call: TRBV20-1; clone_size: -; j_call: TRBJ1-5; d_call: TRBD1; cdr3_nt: TGCAGTGCTAGAGAGGCGACAGGGAGGGATCAGCCCCAGCATTTT; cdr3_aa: CSAREATGRDQPQHF
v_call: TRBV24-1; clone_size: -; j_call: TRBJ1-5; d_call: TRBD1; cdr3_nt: TGTGCCACCAGTCTTTCAGGGGGTTACAATCAGCCCCAGCATTTT; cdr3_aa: CATSLSGGYNQPQHF
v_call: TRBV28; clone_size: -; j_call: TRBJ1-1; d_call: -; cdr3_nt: TGTGCCAGCAGTTTAGGAGACAGAAAATCCGAAGCTTTCTTT; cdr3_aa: CASSLGDRKSEAFF
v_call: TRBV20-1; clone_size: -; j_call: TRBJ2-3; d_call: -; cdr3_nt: TGCAGTGCTCGACGGGAGCGGGTCACAGATACGCAGTATTTT; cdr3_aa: CSARRERVTDTQYF
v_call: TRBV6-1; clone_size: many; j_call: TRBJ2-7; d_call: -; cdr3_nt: TGTGCCAGCAGTGAAGCGCGGGGCTCCTACGAGCAGTACTTC; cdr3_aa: CASSEARGSYEQYF
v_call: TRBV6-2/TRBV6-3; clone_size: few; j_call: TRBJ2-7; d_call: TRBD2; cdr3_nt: TGTGCCAGCAGTTTCCCTCCGAGCGGGGGCCCCTACGAGCAGTACTTC; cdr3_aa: CASSFPPSGGPYEQYF
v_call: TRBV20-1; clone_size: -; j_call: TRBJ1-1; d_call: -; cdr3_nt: TGCAGTGCTAGATCCACGGGGACCCTCAGCACTGAAGCTTTCTTT; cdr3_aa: CSARSTGTLSTEAFF
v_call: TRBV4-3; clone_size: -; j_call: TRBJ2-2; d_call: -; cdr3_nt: TGCGCCAGCAGCCAAGGTTCAGGGCCGGGGGAGCTGTTTTTT; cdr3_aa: CASSQGSGPGELFF
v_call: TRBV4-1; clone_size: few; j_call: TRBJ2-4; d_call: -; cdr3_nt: TGCGCCAGCAGCCAAGTACCGGGAATTAACATTCAGTACTTC; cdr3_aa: CASSQVPGINIQYF
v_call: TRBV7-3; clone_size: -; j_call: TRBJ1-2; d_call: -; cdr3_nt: TGTGCCAGCAGCTTAGGGGCAGTTGTTGATGGCTACACCTTC; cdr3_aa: CASSLGAVVDGYTF
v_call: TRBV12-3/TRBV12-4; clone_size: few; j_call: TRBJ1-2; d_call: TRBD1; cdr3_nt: TGTGCCAGCAGTTTATCCCGACAGGGGGGGTATGGCTACACCTTC; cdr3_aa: CASSLSRQGGYGYTF
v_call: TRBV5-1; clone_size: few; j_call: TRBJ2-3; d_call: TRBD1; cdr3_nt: TGCGCCAGCAGCAAGGGCTCTGTCAAGCTGACAGGGGATACGCAGTATTTT; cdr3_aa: CASSKGSVKLTGDTQYF
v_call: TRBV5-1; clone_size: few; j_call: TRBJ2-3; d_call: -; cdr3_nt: TGCGCCAGCAGCTTGGAAACTAGTGAGGCTGATACGCAGTATTTT; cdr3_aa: CASSLETSEADTQYF
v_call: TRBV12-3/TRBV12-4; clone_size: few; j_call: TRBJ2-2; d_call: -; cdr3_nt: TGTGCCAGCACGCAGGGCGTCGGGGAGCTGTTTTTT; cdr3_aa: CASTQGVGELFF
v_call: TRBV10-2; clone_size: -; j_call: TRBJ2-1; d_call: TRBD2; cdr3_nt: TGCGCCAGCAGTGAGCGAAGGGGCCTAGCGGGAGGGCCAAGGGCCCTCTCCAATGAGCAGTTCTTC; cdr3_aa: CASSERRGLAGGPRALSNEQFF
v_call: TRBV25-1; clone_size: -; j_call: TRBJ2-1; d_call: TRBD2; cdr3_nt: TGTGCCAGCAGTGCCCCGGGGACGGGAGGGAATGAGCAGTTCTTC; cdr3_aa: CASSAPGTGGNEQFF
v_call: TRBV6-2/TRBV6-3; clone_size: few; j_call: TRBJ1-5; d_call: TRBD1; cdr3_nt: TGTGCCAGCAGATACCCAGGGGGTCCCAATCAGCCCCAGCATTTT; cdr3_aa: CASRYPGGPNQPQHF
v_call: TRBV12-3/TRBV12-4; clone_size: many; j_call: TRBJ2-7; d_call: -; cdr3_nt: TGTGCCAGCAGTAATGTGGATAGGGAGTACTTC; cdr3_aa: CASSNVDREYF
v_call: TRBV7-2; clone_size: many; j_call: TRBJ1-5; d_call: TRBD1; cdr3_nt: TGTGCCAGCAGCCGAGGGGGCCAGCAGCCCCAGCATTTT; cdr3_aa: CASSRGGQQPQHF
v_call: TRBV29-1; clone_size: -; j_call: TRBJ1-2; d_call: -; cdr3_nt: TGCAGCGTTGCCGGGGGACCGCCCTTAGCTAACTATGGCTACACCTTC; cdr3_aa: CSVAGGPPLANYGYTF
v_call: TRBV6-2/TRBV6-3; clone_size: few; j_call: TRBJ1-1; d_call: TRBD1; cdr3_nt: TGTGCCAGCAGTGCCAGGGGGCAAAGCTCTGAAGCTTTCTTT; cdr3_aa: CASSARGQSSEAFF
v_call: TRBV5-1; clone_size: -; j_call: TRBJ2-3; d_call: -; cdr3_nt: TGCGCCAGCAGCTTGGATACAGGGAAAGATACGCAGTATTTT; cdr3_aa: CASSLDTGKDTQYF
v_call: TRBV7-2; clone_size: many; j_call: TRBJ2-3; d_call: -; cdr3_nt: TGTGCCAGCAGCTTAGTTGCCTCCCACACAGATACGCAGTATTTT; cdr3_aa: CASSLVASHTDTQYF
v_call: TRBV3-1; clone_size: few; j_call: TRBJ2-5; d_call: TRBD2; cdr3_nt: TGTGCCAGCAGCCAACTCGGGCTAGCGGGCAATCAAGAGACCCAGTACTTC; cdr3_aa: CASSQLGLAGNQETQYF
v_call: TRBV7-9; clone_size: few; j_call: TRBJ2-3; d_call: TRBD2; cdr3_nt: TGTGCCAGCAGGCCCCCGGGGGGGCTGGTCACAGATACGCAGTATTTT; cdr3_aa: CASRPPGGLVTDTQYF
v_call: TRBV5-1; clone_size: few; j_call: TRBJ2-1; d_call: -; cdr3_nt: TGCGCCAGCAGCTTGGGACTGAAGTCTGATGAGCAGTTCTTC; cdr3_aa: CASSLGLKSDEQFF
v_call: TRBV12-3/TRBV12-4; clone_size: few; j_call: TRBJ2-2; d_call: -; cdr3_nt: TGTGCCAGCAGTCAACAGGCGAACACCGGGGAGCTGTTTTTT; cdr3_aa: CASSQQANTGELFF
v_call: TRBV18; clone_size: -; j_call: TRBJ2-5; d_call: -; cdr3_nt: TGTGCCAGCTCACCACCCTCCCAAGAGACCCAGTACTTC; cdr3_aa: CASSPPSQETQYF
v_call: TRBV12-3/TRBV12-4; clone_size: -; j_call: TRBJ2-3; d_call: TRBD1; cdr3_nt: TGTGCCAGCAGTCCCGGGACAGGGTGGGGAGATACGCAGTATTTT; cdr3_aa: CASSPGTGWGDTQYF
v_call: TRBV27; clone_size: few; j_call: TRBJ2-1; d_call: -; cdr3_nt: TGTGCCAGCAGTTTATCGACAGGATCAAATGAGCAGTTCTTC; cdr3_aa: CASSLSTGSNEQFF
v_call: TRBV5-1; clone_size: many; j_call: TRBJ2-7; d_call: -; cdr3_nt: TGCGCCAGCAGCGACCGGGACGGCACCTACGAGCAGTACTTC; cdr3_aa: CASSDRDGTYEQYF
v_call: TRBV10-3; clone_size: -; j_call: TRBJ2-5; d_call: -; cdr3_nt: TGTGCCATCAGTGAACCCAGTAGCCGGGAGACCCAGTACTTC; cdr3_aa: CAISEPSSRETQYF
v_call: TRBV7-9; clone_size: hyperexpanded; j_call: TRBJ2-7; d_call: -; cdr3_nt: TGTGCCAGCAGCCCCCTCGGGGGCGAGCAGTACTTC; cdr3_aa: CASSPLGGEQYF
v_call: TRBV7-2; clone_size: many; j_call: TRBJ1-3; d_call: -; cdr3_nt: TGTGCCAGCAGCCCGCTCACTCGGATCTCTGGAAACACCATATATTTT; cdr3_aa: CASSPLTRISGNTIYF
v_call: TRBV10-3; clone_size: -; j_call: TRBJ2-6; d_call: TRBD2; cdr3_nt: TGTGCCATCAGCGGGACTAGCGGCTTCTCTGGGGCCAACGTCCTGACTTTC; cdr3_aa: CAISGTSGFSGANVLTF
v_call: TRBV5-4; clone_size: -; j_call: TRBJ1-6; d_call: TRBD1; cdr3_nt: TGTGCCAGCAGCTTGGGGGGACAGGGCCGGAATTCACCCCTCCACTTT; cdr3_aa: CASSLGGQGRNSPLHF
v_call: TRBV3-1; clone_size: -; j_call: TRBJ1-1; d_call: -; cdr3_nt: TGTGCCAGCAGTCCACTACAGGGAAACACTGAAGTTTTCTTT; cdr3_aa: CASSPLQGNTEVFF
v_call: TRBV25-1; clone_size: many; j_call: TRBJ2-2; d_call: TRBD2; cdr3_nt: TGTGCCAGCCGAAGGACTAGCAGTAACGGGGAGCTGTTTTTT; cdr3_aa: CASRRTSSNGELFF
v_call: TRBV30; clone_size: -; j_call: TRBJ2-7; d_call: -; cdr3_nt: TGTGCCTGGAGTCCCCTTGATGGAGCGGCCTACGAGCAGTACTTC; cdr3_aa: CAWSPLDGAAYEQYF
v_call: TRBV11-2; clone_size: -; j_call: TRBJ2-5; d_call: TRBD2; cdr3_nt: TGTGCCAGCGGTAGCGGGGAATCAGAGACCCAGTACTTC; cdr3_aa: CASGSGESETQYF
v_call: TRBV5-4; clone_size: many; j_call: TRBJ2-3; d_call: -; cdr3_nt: TGTGCCAGCAGCACGGGACGCCGCACAGATACGCAGTATTTT; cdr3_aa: CASSTGRRTDTQYF
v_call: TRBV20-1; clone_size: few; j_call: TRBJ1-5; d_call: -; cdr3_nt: TGCAGTGCAGTTCCACAGGGAGATAGCAATCAGCCCCAGCATTTT; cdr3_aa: CSAVPQGDSNQPQHF